This entry lists 8 T cell receptor beta chains sequenced from one sample in a study of shared clonotypes between healthy human individuals. The method was immunoSEQ multiplex PCR; TCRdb's version includes in-frame clones alone and lacks a portion of them. The sample holds 1,500,000 or so clones, over 95% seen once. Sequenced: naive CD4+ T cells sorted from blood. Subset in this sample: CD45RA+ positively selected. These receptors were taken from a man aged 30 to 45 in good health.

The rearrangement uses TRBV7-8 and TRBJ2-7, with D possibly being TRBD1 (5 bases). V lost 5 bases and J lost 2, with 16 bases in between. There are 15 residues in the CDR3. Germline CDR1 reads SGHVS; CDR2 reads FQNEAQ. The CDR3 DNA sequence: TGTGCCAGCAGCCTTGGGGCCGTAGGGGCCTACGAGCAGTACTTC. It specifies CASSLGAVGAYEQYF.

The chain combines TRBV6-5 with TRBJ2-5; 8 bases line up with TRBD2. CDR3 size: 15 residues. Germline CDR1 MNHEY, CDR2 SVGAGI. With V trimmed by 4 bases and J by 4 bases, 8 bases remained unmatched. The CDR3 DNA reads TGTGCCAGCAGTTCTACGGGAGGGCCAGGAGAGACCCAGTACTTC. Its translation: CASSSTGGPGETQYF.

The chain couples TRBV18 to TRBJ1-2; TRBD1 agrees at 10 bases. The ends lost 6 bases at V and 0 bases at J; junction bases unmatched: 10. From germline, CDR1 is KGHSH and CDR2 LQKENI. This CDR3 is 17 amino acids long. The CDR3 nucleotides read TGTGCCAGCTCCATCGGACAGGGGGGCCAAACTAACTATGGCTACACCTTC. Translating it yields CASSIGQGGQTNYGYTF.

This rearrangement joins TRBV7-2 to TRBJ1-3, with D maybe TRBD1 (6 bases). Germline V gene lookup returns CDR1 SGHTA and CDR2 FQGNSA. The CDR3 extends over 19 amino acids. Trimming pared 1 base from V and 1 base from J, leaving 20 bases between. DNA for the CDR3: TGTGCCAGCAGCTTAGTGCTTTCCTGGGGGGGCTTTTCTGGAAACACCATATATTTT. This gives the protein CASSLVLSWGGFSGNTIYF.

This clone was observed a single time. The rearrangement links TRBV5-4 to TRBJ2-7, with 9 bases identical to TRBD1. Looked up from germline, CDR1 is SGHNT and CDR2 is YYREEE (reference sequence). Losses at the gene ends were 4 bases for V and 6 bases for J; bases not matched to a gene: 14. CDR3 length: 16 amino acids. CDR3 sequence (DNA): TGTGCCAGCAGCCCAGCCGGGGACAGGGCCGGGTTCGAGCAGTACTTC. Translation gives CASSPAGDRAGFEQYF.

This clone was recorded once. The chain links TRBV6-6 to TRBJ2-2; the match to TRBD2 covers 8 bases. Germline assignment: CDR1 MNHNY and CDR2 SVGAGI (reference sequence). The CDR3 is 14 amino acids. The trim removed 0 bases at V and 8 bases at J, leaving 2 bases unmatched. CDR3 loop: CASSYSAGGGELFF. The CDR3 DNA follows: TGTGCCAGCAGTTACTCGGCGGGAGGAGGGGAGCTGTTTTTT.

This rearrangement joins TRBV10-3 to TRBJ2-1; 8 nucleotides match TRBD2. V lost 11 bases and J lost 10; bases outside the gene matches: 10. The CDR3 has 12 amino acids. Germline CDR1 and CDR2: ENHRY and SYGVKD. CDR3 loop: CASRGLAGEQFF. CDR3 bases: TGTGCCTCTCGTGGGCTAGCGGGCGAGCAGTTCTTC.

The rearrangement links TRBV15 to TRBJ2-3, with 12 bases identical to TRBD2. Germline V CDR1 and CDR2: LNHNV, YYDKDF (reference sequence). The J segment lost 6 bases and the V segment lost 1 base, leaving 11 bases of the junction unmatched. The CDR3 contains 18 residues. The CDR3: CATSRVLAGGGKTDTQYF. Written as DNA, the CDR3 is TGTGCCACCAGCAGAGTACTAGCGGGAGGTGGGAAGACGGATACGCAGTATTTT.